These T cell receptor beta chains were read from a single sample in a study of blood T cell repertoires in COVID-19. Produced via immunoSEQ multiplex PCR; TCRdb's table is partial and in-frame only. The table shows roughly 26,000 clones, with approximately 66% occurring only once. Sequenced sample: peripheral blood. The source of these receptors is a man aged 55 to 70 with active or convalescent COVID-19. The CDR3 runs from the conserved cysteine through the conserved F or W. The D gene is left open where the match is weak. Size tells how often a clone was seen (once, few, many) or the class of an expanded clone, and some rows leave it out.

-,TRBJ2-2,TRBV6-5,-,CASSSSGGELFF,TGTGCCAGCAGCTCAAGCGGCGGGGAGCTGTTTTTT
TRBD1,TRBJ1-2,TRBV13,-,CASRTTGGSFYGYTF,TGTGCCAGCAGGACTACAGGGGGCTCGTTCTATGGCTACACCTTC
-,TRBJ2-7,TRBV5-1,few,CASSLDSYYEQYF,TGCGCCAGCAGCTTGGACAGCTACTACGAGCAGTACTTC
-,TRBJ2-1,TRBV5-1,-,CASSLSTWTPPYNEQFF,TGCGCCAGCAGCTTGTCCACCTGGACTCCTCCCTACAATGAGCAGTTCTTC
-,TRBJ2-7,TRBV19,-,CASSILGTSYEQYF,TGTGCCAGTAGTATACTGGGCACCTCCTACGAGCAGTACTTC
TRBD1,TRBJ1-5,TRBV2,-,CASSGQGRNQPQHF,TGTGCCAGCAGTGGACAGGGACGCAATCAGCCCCAGCATTTT
-,TRBJ1-6,TRBV9,-,CASRRDSSYNSPLHF,TGTGCCAGCAGGAGGGATAGCTCCTATAATTCACCCCTCCACTTT
TRBD1,TRBJ2-7,TRBV5-4,-,CASSPIQGEEQYF,TGTGCCAGCAGCCCGATACAGGGGGAAGAGCAGTACTTC
-,TRBJ1-1,TRBV5-8,-,CASSLARGRGLNTEAFF,TGTGCCAGCAGCTTGGCCAGGGGTAGGGGTCTGAACACTGAAGCTTTCTTT
TRBD1,TRBJ1-5,TRBV2,-,CASDPGGAGNQPQHF,TGTGCCAGCGATCCAGGGGGCGCGGGCAATCAGCCCCAGCATTTT
-,TRBJ2-1,TRBV7-2,-,CASSLDLVNEQFF,TGTGCCAGCAGCTTAGATCTTGTCAATGAGCAGTTCTTC